The source of this T cell receptor beta chain is a study of T-cell memory formation after mild COVID-19. The TCR alpha and TCR beta cDNA libraries, bearing sample barcodes and UMIs, were generated by 5'RACE using constant-segment primers. MiXCR was run by TCRdb on the 5' RACE reads, yielding one entry per CDR3 protein. Here the sample spans about 140,000 distinct CDR3 sequences, 11% to 15% being singletons. The receptor was derived from an adult woman who had mild COVID-19 (a few samples of this study predate the infection). Cell type and time point are not known. Specimen: PBMCs or a T cell subset sorted from them (not recorded which).

The CDR3 nucleotides read TGTGCCAGCAGCCAAGGACTAGCGGGGGCCTACAATGAGCAGTTCTTC. Translated, it gives CASSQGLAGAYNEQFF. The chain couples TRBV9 to TRBJ2-1; 13 nucleotides agree with TRBD2. CDR1 is SGDLS and CDR2 is YYNGEE in the germline V gene. The V segment lost 4 bases and the J segment 2 bases; nucleotides outside the gene matches: 3. The CDR3 has 16 amino acids.